This entry lists 26 T cell receptor beta chains sequenced from one sample in a study of blood T cells in healthy people across ages. A J-beta primer mix and a sample-barcoded 5' primer were used in a second PCR of about 7 to 11 cycles. One entry per CDR3 protein results from TCRdb running MiXCR on the 5' RACE reads. Of around 780,000 distinct CDR3 sequences listed, under 30% are singletons. These same records also appear under a second study, on T cells of mothers and their children.

Sample: blood. All receptors come from a boy between 10 and 17 years old in good health.

The genes are TRBV12-3 or TRBV12-4 and TRBJ1-5; D is ambiguous. The CDR3 is made up of 16 amino acids. With 1 base removed from V and 0 bases from J, the gap between germline ends came to 10 bases. CDR3 coding DNA: TGTGCCAGCAGTTTAGGGCGGCAGAATAGCAATCAGCCCCAGCATTTT. As protein: CASSLGRQNSNQPQHF.

The rearrangement links TRBV7-8 to TRBJ1-1, with 8 positions matching TRBD1. This CDR3 region has 16 residues. Losses at the gene ends were 5 bases for V and 0 bases for J; bases not matched to a gene: 8. Germline V gene sequence: CDR1 SGHVS, CDR2 FQNEAQ. The CDR3 protein is CASSPRAGGLNTEAFF. CDR3 coding DNA: TGTGCCAGCAGCCCCCGGGCAGGGGGCTTGAACACTGAAGCTTTCTTT.

The chain uses TRBV3-1 and TRBJ1-2; D is uncertain. Deletions cut 0 bases from V and 7 bases from J, with 9 bases between. This CDR3 has 13 amino acids. CDR1 is LGHDT and CDR2 is YNNKEL in the germline V gene (reference sequence). This CDR3 reads CASSQDGVGGYTF. DNA of the CDR3: TGTGCCAGCAGCCAAGACGGAGTGGGTGGCTACACCTTC.

V usage is TRBV2 and J usage is TRBJ2-7, with TRBD2 as a possible D gene (5 bases). Per the germline V gene, CDR1 is SNHLY and CDR2 is FYNNEI. Trimming removed 9 bases from V and 3 bases from J, with 15 bases in between. This CDR3 contains 13 residues. The CDR3 nucleotides are TGTGCCAGTTGCATCGGGAACATCTACGAGCAGTACTTC. It yields the protein CASCIGNIYEQYF.

This clonotype has more than one count but fewer than ten. The chain links TRBV12-3 or TRBV12-4 to TRBJ2-6; 7 positions agree with TRBD2. CDR3 length: 14 residues. The ends lost 10 bases at V and 2 bases at J; junction bases unmatched: 5. The CDR3 protein is CATPAGAGANVLTF. The DNA of the CDR3 is TGTGCCACCCCCGCGGGGGCTGGGGCCAACGTCCTGACTTTC.

This clonotype was observed a single time. The chain combines TRBV5-1 with TRBJ1-1, with TRBD1 identical over 7 bases. Germline CDR1 SGHRS, CDR2 YFSETQ. CDR3 length equals 15 residues. V shed 0 bases and J 2 bases; nucleotides not matched to a gene: 4. The CDR3 region has the DNA TGCGCCAGCAGCTTGGGTGGGACAGACAACACTGAAGCTTTCTTT. It codes for CASSLGGTDNTEAFF.

The CDR3 DNA is TGTGCCATCAGTGCCGGACTAGTCAGTGAGCAGTTCTTC. It translates to CAISAGLVSEQFF. This chain connects TRBV10-3 to TRBJ2-1, with TRBD2 matching over 7 bases. This CDR3 contains 13 residues. Germline CDR1 and CDR2: ENHRY and SYGVKD. Trimming cost V 4 bases and J 9 bases; bases outside gene matches: 6.

The V gene is TRBV20-1, the J gene TRBJ2-7; TRBD1 is a possible D gene (6 bases). This CDR3 contains 15 residues. V was shortened by 4 bases and J by 2 bases, with 18 bases between the two germline ends. The germline V gene has CDR1 DFQATT and CDR2 SNEGSKA (reference sequence). The CDR3, as DNA: TGCAGTGCTAAGAGAGACAGGAGAAGCCCCTACGAGCAGTACTTC. It specifies CSAKRDRRSPYEQYF.

At least ten counts were recorded for this clonotype. Relative to the germline gene, one junction end is altered; a read error may explain this. V is TRBV2 and J is TRBJ2-5; D is unresolved. This CDR3 is built from 11 residues. Germline CDR1 is SNHLY and CDR2 is FYNNEI. The DNA for the CDR3 is TGCGCCAGCAGCGAGCAAGAGACCCAGTACTTC. Its translation is CASSEQETQYF.

This clonotype was observed a few times. The chain employs TRBV2 and TRBJ2-3; D uncertain. Germline-derived CDR1 and CDR2 are SNHLY and FYNNEI. There are 11 residues in the CDR3. V was pared by 4 bases and J by 14 bases, with 13 bases between. CDR3 residues: CASSALRSLYF. CDR3 in DNA: TGTGCCAGCAGTGCCCTAAGAAGTCTGTATTTT.

The chain joins TRBV4-2 to TRBJ1-5, with D hard to call. Germline assignment: CDR1 LGHNA and CDR2 YNFKEQ. V was shortened by 0 bases and J by 2 bases, with 11 bases between the two germline ends. This CDR3 is built from 16 residues. CDR3 DNA: TGTGCCAGCAGCCAAGAGGCGGTTTTCGGCAATCAGCCCCAGCATTTT. Translating gives CASSQEAVFGNQPQHF.

This clonotype appeared a few times. The gene calls are TRBV27 and TRBJ2-7, with D possibly TRBD1 on 6 matching bases. This CDR3 spans 13 amino acids. The ends were cut back, 8 bases at V and 2 bases at J, with 13 bases in the middle. Germline loops: CDR1 MNHEY, CDR2 SMNVEV (reference sequence). The CDR3 DNA follows: TGTGCCAGCGCTCGGGACAAAGCCTACGAGCAGTACTTC. Its protein is CASARDKAYEQYF.

This chain uses TRBV15 with TRBJ2-2; D ambiguous. The CDR3 extends over 13 amino acids. Per the germline V gene, CDR1 is LNHNV and CDR2 is YYDKDF (reference sequence). With 0 bases removed from V and 2 bases from J, the gap between germline ends came to 1 base. The CDR3 bases are TGTGCCACCAGCAGAGATAACACCGGGGAGCTGTTTTTT. It specifies CATSRDNTGELFF.

The genes are TRBV7-8 and TRBJ2-3, with 10 bases aligning to TRBD2. V trimming: 8 bases; J trimming: 6 bases; junction bases outside the gene matches: 11. CDR3 size: 15 residues. Germline V gene sequence: CDR1 SGHVS, CDR2 FQNEAQ. CDR3 DNA sequence: TGTGCCAGCGAGGAACTAGCGGGAATTTCGGATACGCAGTATTTT. Its protein product is CASEELAGISDTQYF.

The chain links TRBV29-1 to TRBJ2-5; 8 bases align to TRBD2. This CDR3 contains 17 residues. V lost 3 bases and J lost 2; bases outside the gene matches: 14. Germline V CDR1 and CDR2: SQVTM, ANQGSEA. CDR3: CSVDGLSERGKQETQYF. CDR3 sequence (DNA): TGCAGCGTTGATGGTTTAAGCGAGCGGGGGAAACAAGAGACCCAGTACTTC. The full variable domain, completed using reference TRBV29-1 and TRBJ2-5, is SAVISQKPSRDICQRGTSLTIQCQVDSQVTMMFWYRQQPGQSLTLIATANQGSEATYESGFVIDKFPISRPNLTFSTLTVSNMSPEDSSIYLCSVDGLSERGKQETQYFGPGTRLLVL.

This clonotype was observed a handful of times. This rearrangement joins TRBV28 to TRBJ1-2; weak D call: TRBD1 (6 bases). Trimming removed 4 bases from V and 2 bases from J, with 11 bases in between. Germline V CDR1 and CDR2: MDHEN, SYDVKM. CDR3 length equals 14 residues. The CDR3 region has the DNA TGTGCCAGCAGTTACCGGGGGCCCAACTATGGCTACACCTTC. Protein sequence: CASSYRGPNYGYTF.

At least ten counts were recorded for this clonotype. This chain connects TRBV6-4 to TRBJ2-2; 8 bases are shared with TRBD2. Germline V gene lookup returns CDR1 MRHNA and CDR2 SNTAGT. The CDR3 consists of 15 residues. The junction had 1 base not matched to a gene; V was cut back by 3 bases and J by 1 base. The CDR3 loop is CASSESGGNTGELFF. The CDR3 coding sequence is TGTGCCAGCAGTGAAAGCGGGGGGAACACCGGGGAGCTGTTTTTT.

The chain joins TRBV30 to TRBJ1-1; D gene unclear. The CDR3 is 12 residues long. Germline CDR1 reads GTSNPN; CDR2 reads SVGIG (reference sequence). V was shortened by 3 bases and J by 6 bases, with 11 bases between the two germline ends. CDR3 bases: TGTGCCTGGAGACCCGAAGGGCCTGAAGCTTTCTTT. This sequence encodes CAWRPEGPEAFF.

V is TRBV3-1 and J is TRBJ2-1, with 7 bases lining up with TRBD2. The CDR3 totals 13 residues. The J segment lost 9 bases and the V segment lost 3 bases, leaving 5 bases of the junction unmatched. Germline V gene lookup returns CDR1 LGHDT and CDR2 YNNKEL (reference sequence). CDR3 in DNA: TGTGCCAGCAGCCAGTGGGGGGGTTCTGAGCAGTTCTTC. This sequence encodes CASSQWGGSEQFF.

This clonotype was found a few times. The chain has TRBV5-1 and TRBJ1-1; 7 positions agree with TRBD1. Per the germline V gene, CDR1 is SGHRS and CDR2 is YFSETQ. The CDR3 consists of 14 residues. V lost 0 bases and J lost 7; bases outside the gene matches: 6. The CDR3 loop reads CASSLAGQKFEAFF. The CDR3 bases are TGCGCCAGCAGCTTGGCGGGACAGAAATTTGAAGCTTTCTTT.

The rearrangement uses TRBV29-1 and TRBJ2-5; D perhaps matches TRBD2 (6 bases). The CDR3 is 14 residues long. Germline-derived CDR1 and CDR2 are SQVTM and ANQGSEA. V gave up 7 bases and J gave up 4 bases, with 19 bases separating them. As DNA, the CDR3 is TGCAGCGGGAGCCGTCCGGGGAGGTTAGAGACCCAGTACTTC. Translating gives CSGSRPGRLETQYF. The full variable domain, completed using reference TRBV29-1 and TRBJ2-5, is SAVISQKPSRDICQRGTSLTIQCQVDSQVTMMFWYRQQPGQSLTLIATANQGSEATYESGFVIDKFPISRPNLTFSTLTVSNMSPEDSSIYLCSGSRPGRLETQYFGPGTRLLVL.

The V gene is TRBV5-1, the J gene TRBJ2-6; D tentatively reads TRBD1 or TRBD2 (6 bases each). Germline V gene sequence: CDR1 SGHRS, CDR2 YFSETQ. The V and J ends lost 4 bases and 6 bases respectively, with 17 bases between them. There are 16 residues in the CDR3. CDR3 nucleotides: TGCGCCAGCAGCCGGGGGCCCAGTATTGTGGCCAACGTCCTGACTTTC. Translating gives CASSRGPSIVANVLTF.

The chain couples TRBV7-9 to TRBJ2-5, with D possibly called TRBD1 or TRBD2 (5 bases each). The J call may be mistaken, given a closer DNA end match to TRBJ2-1. Per the germline V gene, CDR1 is SEHNR and CDR2 is FQNEAQ (reference sequence). The CDR3 has 14 residues. The CDR3 loop reads CASSLQGVQTEQFF. The CDR3 bases are TGTGCCAGCAGCTTACAGGGAGTCCAGACTGAGCAGTTCTTC.

In this sample, this clonotype turned up a few times. V and J are TRBV4-1 and TRBJ2-5; TRBD1 matches at 8 bases. With 0 bases clipped from V and 4 bases from J, the junction kept 4 bases outside the gene matches. CDR1 and CDR2 from the germline V gene are MGHRA and YSYEKL. The CDR3 length is 15 residues. The CDR3 DNA sequence: TGCGCCAGCAGCCAAGATTCGGGACAGGTAGAGACCCAGTACTTC. Amino acids: CASSQDSGQVETQYF.

The chain employs TRBV28 and TRBJ1-2; D not certain. The V and J ends lost 5 bases and 4 bases respectively, with 20 bases between them. This CDR3 has 16 amino acids. Germline V gene sequence: CDR1 MDHEN, CDR2 SYDVKM. The CDR3 is CASSPLVGSLAYGYTF. Here the CDR3 DNA reads TGTGCCAGCAGTCCCCTTGTTGGGTCCCTCGCCTATGGCTACACCTTC.

This chain joins TRBV13 and TRBJ2-3; 14 nucleotides match TRBD2. Trimming removed 4 bases from V and 0 bases from J; junction bases left unmatched: 3. There are 17 residues in the CDR3. Germline CDR1 and CDR2: PRHDT and FYEKMQ (reference sequence). The CDR3 coding sequence is TGTGCCAGCAGCTACGGACTAGCGGGGGGTAGCACAGATACGCAGTATTTT. It encodes CASSYGLAGGSTDTQYF. The full variable domain, with the rest looked up from reference TRBV13 and TRBJ2-3, is AAGVIQSPRHLIKEKRETATLKCYPIPRHDTVYWYQQGPGQDPQFLISFYEKMQSDKGSIPDRFSAQQFSDYHSELNMSSLELGDSALYFCASSYGLAGGSTDTQYFGPGTRLTVL.